One sample yielded the 22 T cell receptor delta chains listed below, sequenced in a study of human gamma delta and Vdelta1 T cells. TCRdb reanalyzed the PCR reads using CATT. The sample contains about 6,100 delta-chain clones, roughly a tenth of which appear only once. The sequencing sample was made of naive CD27+ Vdelta1 gamma-delta T cells from blood. The receptors come from a human donor in good health.

In the case of this clone: An end of the junction differs from the germline gene, which may be a read error. The rearrangement uses TRDV1 and TRDJ1, with 8 bases matching TRDD3. The CDR3 is 25 amino acids. From germline, CDR1 is TSWWSYY and CDR2 QGS. CDR3 region: CALVERGVGNPTSGIRRVRSDKLIF. The DNA of the CDR3 is TGTGCTCTTGTGGAACGGGGGGTGGGAAATCCTACGTCTGGGATACGAAGGGTGAGGTCCGATAAACTCATCTTT.

By share, this clone ranks as medium-sized. The rearrangement uses TRDV1 and TRDJ1; 10 bases agree with TRDD3. The CDR3 contains 25 residues. Germline values: CDR1 TSWWSYY, CDR2 QGS. With 1 base clipped from V and 5 bases from J, the junction kept 34 bases outside the gene matches. CDR3 nucleotide sequence: TGTGCTCTTGGGGAACGGATCCTACGACGGGGTGGGGGTGTACTGGGGGATGTACTCCCAGATAAACTCATCTTT. It encodes CALGERILRRGGGVLGDVLPDKLIF.

This clone was seen a handful of times. Being one base from a much bigger clone, this may be a read error. The sample contains more than one DNA sequence encoding this CDR3. The rearrangement uses TRDV1 and TRDJ1; 8 bases fit TRDD3. Looked up from germline, CDR1 is TSWWSYY and CDR2 is QGS. V was clipped by 6 bases and J by 2 bases; unmatched bases: 20. This CDR3 has 19 residues. The CDR3 bases are TGTGCTCTTGGAAGGAGCCCATCCCAGCGGGGGATAGTAACCGATAAACTCATCTTT. It encodes CALGRSPSQRGIVTDKLIF.

In its sample, this clone was seen many times. The chain employs TRDV1 and TRDJ1; 11 bases fit TRDD3. V was pared by 3 bases and J by 2 bases, with 14 bases of the junction left unmatched. CDR1 is TSWWSYY, CDR2 QGS, per germline. CDR3 length: 19 residues. The chain's CDR3 is CALGESSFWGIQRTDKLIF. DNA for the CDR3: TGTGCTCTTGGGGAGTCTTCCTTCTGGGGGATACAAAGAACCGATAAACTCATCTTT.

As concerns this clone: The junction departs from the called germline gene at one end, perhaps through a read error. At the DNA level, this CDR3 is encoded by other sequences in the same sample as well. This chain connects TRDV1 to TRDJ1; D may correspond to TRDD2 or TRDD3 (7 bases each). Looked up from germline, CDR1 is TSWWSYY and CDR2 is QGS. This CDR3 has 23 amino acids. The CDR3 reads CALGEKVFLRERTRRDTTDKLIF. CDR3 nucleotides: TGCGCTCTTGGGGAAAAAGTATTCCTACGTGAACGAACCAGGAGGGATACAACCGATAAACTCATCTTT.

About this clone: Possible read error: a much larger clone is one base away. V usage is TRDV1 and J usage is TRDJ1; TRDD3 matches at 9 bases. This CDR3 has 23 residues. The J segment lost 0 bases and the V segment lost 1 base, leaving 24 bases of the junction unmatched. Germline CDR1 and CDR2: TSWWSYY and QGS. CDR3 sequence (DNA): TGTGCTCTTGGGGAACCCCCGAAGGGTCCGTACTGGGGGGATACCGTGTACACCGATAAACTCATCTTT. Amino acid sequence: CALGEPPKGPYWGDTVYTDKLIF.

This clone has just a few counts. The protein held in TCRdb is that of a much larger clone and does not match this DNA's translation at residue 14, likely because of a read error; the protein shown is translated from the DNA. The chain couples TRDV1 to TRDJ1; 7 positions agree with TRDD3. J lost 0 bases, V lost 1 base, and 17 bases had no gene match. The germline gives CDR1 TSWWSYY, CDR2 QGS. The CDR3 is 20 residues long. The CDR3 region is CALGEPALGAGSPHTDKLIF. Written as DNA, the CDR3 is TGTGCTCTTGGGGAACCCGCGCTGGGGGCTGGGAGTCCGCACACCGATAAACTCATCTTT.

This clone was detected only a few times. A much larger clone lies one base from this, so it may be a read error. The chain links TRDV1 to TRDJ1, with D perhaps TRDD2 (9 bases). The CDR3 length is 22 residues. Between the trimmed V and J ends, which lost 5 bases and 4 bases, there was a span of 38 bases. The germline V gene encodes CDR1 TSWWSYY and CDR2 QGS. CDR3 sequence reads: CALGPRPSYVATGGRYIDKLIF. In nucleotides, the CDR3 is TGTGCTCTTGGGCCCAGGCCTTCCTACGTGGCTACTGGGGGTCGGTACATCGATAAACTCATCTTT.

This clone came up a few times. The amino acid sequence in TCRdb belongs to a much larger clone and departs from this DNA's translation at residue 5, likely a sequencing read error; the sequence shown is translated from the DNA. J is TRDJ1 and V is TRDV1; D is tentatively TRDD2 or TRDD3 (5 bases each). This CDR3 has 20 amino acids. Germline V lookup: CDR1 TSWWSYY, CDR2 QGS. CDR3 nucleotide sequence: TGTGCTCTTGGGAAACTCAGCTTCCGGGGGGTTCCCAAGTACACCGATAAACTCATCTTT. It encodes CALGKLSFRGVPKYTDKLIF.

This clone was observed a few times. A far larger clone is off by one base, so a read error is likely. Other DNA sequences of this sample code for an identical CDR3. J is TRDJ1 and V is TRDV1, with a tentative D call TRDD3 (6 bases). The germline CDR1 and CDR2 sequences are TSWWSYY and QGS. This CDR3 is built from 15 residues. In DNA form, the CDR3 reads TGTGCTCTTGGGGAGCGCACTGGGTACACCGATAAGCTCATCTTT. Protein product: CALGERTGYTDKLIF.

There are a few counts of this clone. TCRdb lists the protein of a much larger clone for this DNA, which differs at residue 16, so this is likely a read error; the protein given here is translated from the DNA itself. V gene TRDV1 combines with J gene TRDJ1; D gene uncertain. Per germline, CDR1 TSWWSYY and CDR2 QGS. CDR3 size: 17 residues. The CDR3 sequence is CALGERLGALYTDKLTF. The CDR3 DNA reads as TGTGCTCTTGGGGAAAGGTTAGGAGCACTTTACACCGATAAACTCACCTTT.

On this clone: With a much larger clone just one base away, this may be a read error. The chain joins TRDV1 to TRDJ1, with 7 nucleotides matching TRDD2. Germline V gives CDR1 TSWWSYY, CDR2 QGS. This CDR3 comprises 19 residues. J was trimmed by 1 base and V by 5 bases; bases with no gene match: 19. In DNA, the CDR3 is TGTGCTCTTGGGAACAGAATTCCCTTCCTTTTACTTTGCACCGATAAACTCATCTTT. Translation: CALGNRIPFLLLCTDKLIF.

For this clone: TCRdb assigns this DNA the protein of a much larger clone, which departs from its translation at residue 7; this likely reflects a read error, and the protein shown comes from translating the DNA. The chain joins TRDV1 to TRDJ1, with D possibly being TRDD2 (6 bases). This CDR3 comprises 16 residues. The V gene lost 9 bases and the J gene lost 4 bases, with 24 bases spanning the gap. Per germline, CDR1 TSWWSYY and CDR2 QGS. CDR3: CALTSSCRTRNDKLIF. CDR3 sequence (DNA): TGTGCTCTAACTTCCTCCTGTCGTACCAGAAACGATAAACTCATCTTT.

Of note for this clone: Given a far larger clone just one base away, this is likely a sequencing read error. Different DNA sequences within this sample yield the same CDR3. The V call is TRDV1, the J call TRDJ1; TRDD3 agrees at 8 bases. The V segment lost 2 bases and the J segment 0 bases; nucleotides outside the gene matches: 35. The germline gives CDR1 TSWWSYY, CDR2 QGS. This CDR3 region has 26 residues. The CDR3 loop reads CALGELGPEPRDTRFGTFRNTDKLIF. CDR3 nucleotides: TGTGCTCTTGGGGAATTGGGGCCCGAGCCGAGGGATACGCGGTTCGGCACGTTCCGGAACACCGATAAACTCATCTTT.

The chain couples TRAV29/DV5 to TRDJ1; 9 positions match TRDD3. The CDR3 length is 13 residues. V lost 7 bases, J lost 11 bases, and 15 bases stayed unmatched. Germline V gene data show CDR1 as NSMFDY and CDR2 as ISSIKDK. The CDR3 sequence: CAPIWGINRGLIF. Written as DNA, the CDR3 is TGTGCACCCATATGGGGGATAAACCGCGGGCTCATCTTT.

Comment on this clone: It is likely a read error: a sequence one base away is far more abundant. The chain joins TRDV1 to TRDJ1; D not certain. Deletions cut 4 bases from V and 4 bases from J, with 34 bases between. The CDR3 totals 21 residues. Germline values: CDR1 TSWWSYY, CDR2 QGS. CDR3 protein: CALGGPRVTTSLPRGLDKLIF. The CDR3 DNA reads TGTGCTCTTGGGGGACCTCGAGTGACTACCAGCCTGCCCCGTGGACTCGATAAACTCATCTTT.

This clone has just a few counts. This DNA translates differently at residue 15 from the TCRdb protein, which is that of a much larger clone; a read error is likely, and the protein shown is the DNA's own translation. The chain uses TRDV1 and TRDJ1, with 8 bases fitting TRDD3. The germline gives CDR1 TSWWSYY, CDR2 QGS. With 0 bases clipped from V and 3 bases from J, the junction kept 18 bases outside the gene matches. The CDR3 spans 20 residues. In nucleotides, the CDR3 is TGTGCTCTTGGGGAACTTTCCCGCCAGGGACTGGGGGCTTACGCCGATAAACTCATCTTT. Its protein product is CALGELSRQGLGAYADKLIF.

This clone was detected a few times. A far larger clone is off by one base, so a read error is likely. The rearrangement joins TRDV1 to TRDJ1; the match to TRDD3 covers 8 bases. V dropped 0 bases and J dropped 4; count of bases not matched to a gene: 25. CDR3 length equals 22 residues. Per germline, CDR1 TSWWSYY and CDR2 QGS. The CDR3 is CALGELSSFGRTGGPYNDKLIF. CDR3 coding DNA: TGTGCTCTTGGGGAACTGTCTTCTTTCGGCCGTACTGGGGGGCCTTACAACGATAAACTCATCTTT.

As for this clone: A much larger clone sits a single nucleotide away, making a read error possible. V and J are TRDV1 and TRDJ1, with TRDD3 matching over 11 bases. CDR1 is TSWWSYY and CDR2 is QGS in the germline V gene. The CDR3 has 24 amino acids. Here the CDR3 DNA reads TGTGCTCTTGGGGAACTCCCCAGGGGACCCACGCCTCGGGTGGGGGATACGCGGTCCGATAAACCCATCTTT. It codes for CALGELPRGPTPRVGDTRSDKPIF.

Worth noting for this clone: A single base is all that separates this from a far larger clone, so a read error is likely. The chain has TRDV1 and TRDJ1, with D unclear. The CDR3 covers 15 residues. The germline V gene has CDR1 TSWWSYY and CDR2 QGS. The CDR3 region has the DNA TGTGCTCTTGAGGAAGGTAAAACCTACACCGATAAACTCATCTTT. Residues: CALEEGKTYTDKLIF.

This clone has just a few counts. Sequence at one end of the junction differs from germline and may be a read error. The sample has other DNA sequences that encode this CDR3 too. The gene calls are TRDV1 and TRDJ1; a weak D match, TRDD3 (5 bases). The germline gives CDR1 TSWWSYY, CDR2 QGS. CDR3 length: 18 residues. CDR3 amino acids: CALGVPSRRGSDTDNLIF. Here the CDR3 DNA reads TGTGCTCTTGGGGTCCCGTCTCGTAGGGGGTCTGACACCGATAACCTCATCTTT.

The chain links TRDV1 to TRDJ1; 12 bases align to TRDD3. This CDR3 is 22 amino acids long. Germline-derived CDR1 and CDR2 are TSWWSYY and QGS. With V trimmed by 5 bases and J by 0 bases, 22 bases remained unmatched. CDR3 sequence: CALGYKVVNWGIHGRHTDKLIF. CDR3 DNA sequence: TGTGCTCTTGGGTATAAGGTTGTTAACTGGGGGATACACGGGCGGCACACCGATAAACTCATCTTT.